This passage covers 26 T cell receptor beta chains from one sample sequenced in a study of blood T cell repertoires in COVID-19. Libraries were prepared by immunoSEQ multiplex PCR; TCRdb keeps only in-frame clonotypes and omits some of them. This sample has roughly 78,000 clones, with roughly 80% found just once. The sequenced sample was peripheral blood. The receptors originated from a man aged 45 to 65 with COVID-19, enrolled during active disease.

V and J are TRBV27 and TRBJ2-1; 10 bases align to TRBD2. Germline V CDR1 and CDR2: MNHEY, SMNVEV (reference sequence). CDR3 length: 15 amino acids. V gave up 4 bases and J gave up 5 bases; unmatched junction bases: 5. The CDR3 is CASSSRTSGNNEQFF. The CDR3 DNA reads TGTGCCAGCAGTTCCCGGACTAGCGGAAACAATGAGCAGTTCTTC.

The CDR3 here is CASSQQGYQSYTF. Here the CDR3 DNA reads TGTGCCAGCAGTCAACAGGGCTATCAAAGCTACACCTTC. The V gene is TRBV28, the J gene TRBJ1-2; the D gene is possibly TRBD1 (6 bases). This CDR3 is built from 13 residues. Trimming left V 5 bases short and J 9 bases short, with 16 bases between. Looked up from germline, CDR1 is MDHEN and CDR2 is SYDVKM.

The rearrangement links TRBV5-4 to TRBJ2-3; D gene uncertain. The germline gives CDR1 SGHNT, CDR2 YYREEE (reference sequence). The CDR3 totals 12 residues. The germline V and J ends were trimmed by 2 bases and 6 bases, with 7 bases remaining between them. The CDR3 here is CASSFPGDTQYF. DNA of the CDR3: TGTGCCAGCAGCTTCCCCGGGGATACGCAGTATTTT.

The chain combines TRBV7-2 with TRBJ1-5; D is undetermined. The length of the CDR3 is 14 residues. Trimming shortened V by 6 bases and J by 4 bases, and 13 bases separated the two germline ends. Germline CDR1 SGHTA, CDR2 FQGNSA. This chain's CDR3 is CASSSASGNQPQHF. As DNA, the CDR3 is TGTGCCAGCAGTTCGGCATCGGGGAATCAGCCCCAGCATTTT.

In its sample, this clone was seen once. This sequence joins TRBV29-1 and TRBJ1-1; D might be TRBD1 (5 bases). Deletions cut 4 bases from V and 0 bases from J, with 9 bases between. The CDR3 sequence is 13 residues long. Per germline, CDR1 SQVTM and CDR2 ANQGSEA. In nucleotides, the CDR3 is TGCAGCGTTGTTGGGGCCATGAACACTGAAGCTTTCTTT. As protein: CSVVGAMNTEAFF.

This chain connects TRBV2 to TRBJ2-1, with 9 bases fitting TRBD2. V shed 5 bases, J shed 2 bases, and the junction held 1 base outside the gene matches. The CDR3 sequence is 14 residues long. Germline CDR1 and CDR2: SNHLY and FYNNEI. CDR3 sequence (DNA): TGTGCCAGCAGTCGACTAGCGGCCTACAATGAGCAGTTCTTC. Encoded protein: CASSRLAAYNEQFF. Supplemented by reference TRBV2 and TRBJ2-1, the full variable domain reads EPEVTQTPSHQVTQMGQEVILRCVPISNHLYFYWYRQILGQKVEFLVSFYNNEISEKSEIFDDQFSVERPDGSNFTLKIRSTKLEDSAMYFCASSRLAAYNEQFFGPGTRLTVL.

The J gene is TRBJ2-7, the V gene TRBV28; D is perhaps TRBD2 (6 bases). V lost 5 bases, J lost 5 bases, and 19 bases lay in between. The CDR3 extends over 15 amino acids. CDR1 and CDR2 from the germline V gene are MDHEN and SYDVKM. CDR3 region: CASSPAGPSLNEQYF. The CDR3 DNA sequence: TGTGCCAGCAGTCCAGCGGGTCCCTCTCTCAACGAGCAGTACTTC.

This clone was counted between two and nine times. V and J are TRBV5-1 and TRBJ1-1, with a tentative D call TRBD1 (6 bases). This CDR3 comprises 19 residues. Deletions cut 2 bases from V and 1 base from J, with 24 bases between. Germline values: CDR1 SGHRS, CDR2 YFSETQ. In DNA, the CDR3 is TGCGCCAGCAGCTTACCTTCCCCCAGGACAGCGGTAGGGAACACTGAAGCTTTCTTT. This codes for CASSLPSPRTAVGNTEAFF.

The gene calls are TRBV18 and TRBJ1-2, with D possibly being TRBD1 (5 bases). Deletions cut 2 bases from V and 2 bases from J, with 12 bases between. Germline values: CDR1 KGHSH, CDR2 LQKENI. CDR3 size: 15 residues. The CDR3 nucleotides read TGTGCCAGCTCACCAAAGGGGCAGAACAACTATGGCTACACCTTC. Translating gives CASSPKGQNNYGYTF.

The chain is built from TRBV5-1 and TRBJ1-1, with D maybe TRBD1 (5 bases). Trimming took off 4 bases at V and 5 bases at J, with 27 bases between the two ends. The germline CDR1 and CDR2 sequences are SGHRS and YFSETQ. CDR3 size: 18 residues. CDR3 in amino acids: CASSLSLQGRASGTEAFF. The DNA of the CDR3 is TGCGCCAGCAGCCTTTCCCTTCAGGGCAGGGCGAGTGGTACTGAAGCTTTCTTT.

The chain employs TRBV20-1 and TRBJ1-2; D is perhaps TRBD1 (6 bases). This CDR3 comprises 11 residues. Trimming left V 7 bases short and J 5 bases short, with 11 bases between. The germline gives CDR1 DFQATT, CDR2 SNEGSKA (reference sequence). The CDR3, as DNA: TGCAGTGTTCGGACAGTGTATGGCTACACCTTC. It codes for CSVRTVYGYTF.

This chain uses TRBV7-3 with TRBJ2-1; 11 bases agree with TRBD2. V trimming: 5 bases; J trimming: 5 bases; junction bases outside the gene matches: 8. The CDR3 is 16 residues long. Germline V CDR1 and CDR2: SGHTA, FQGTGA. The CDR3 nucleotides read TGTGCCAGCAGCCTTCGACTAGCGGGATCTCACAATGAGCAGTTCTTC. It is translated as CASSLRLAGSHNEQFF.

The CDR3 here is CASSLFSGGSSYNEQFF. CDR3 nucleotides: TGTGCCAGCAGCTTATTTAGCGGGGGGAGCTCCTACAATGAGCAGTTCTTC. The chain has TRBV7-6 and TRBJ2-1; 10 positions match TRBD2. The junction had 4 bases not matched to a gene; V was cut back by 2 bases and J by 0 bases. Germline CDR1 and CDR2: SGHVS and FNYEAQ. This CDR3 contains 17 residues.

CDR3 DNA: TGTGCCAGCACCCCGGCGCGGCCCGATCAGCCCCAGCATTTT. Its translation: CASTPARPDQPQHF. The chain carries TRBV6-5 and TRBJ1-5, with D hard to call. The CDR3 sequence is 14 residues long. V was trimmed by 7 bases and J by 5 bases, leaving 15 bases between them. Germline-derived CDR1 and CDR2 are MNHEY and SVGAGI.

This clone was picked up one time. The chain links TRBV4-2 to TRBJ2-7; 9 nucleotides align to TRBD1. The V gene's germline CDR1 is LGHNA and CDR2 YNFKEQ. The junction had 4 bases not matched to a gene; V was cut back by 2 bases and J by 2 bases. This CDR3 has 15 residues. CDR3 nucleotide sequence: TGTGCCAGCAGCCAACCACGGACAGGGGCCTACGAGCAGTACTTC. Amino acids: CASSQPRTGAYEQYF.

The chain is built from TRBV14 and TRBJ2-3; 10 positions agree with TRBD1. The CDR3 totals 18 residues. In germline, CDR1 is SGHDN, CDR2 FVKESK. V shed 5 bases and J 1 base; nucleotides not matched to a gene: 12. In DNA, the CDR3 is TGTGCCAGCAGCTCCGACAGGGGGCCCACCCGGGGCACAGATACGCAGTATTTT. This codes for CASSSDRGPTRGTDTQYF.

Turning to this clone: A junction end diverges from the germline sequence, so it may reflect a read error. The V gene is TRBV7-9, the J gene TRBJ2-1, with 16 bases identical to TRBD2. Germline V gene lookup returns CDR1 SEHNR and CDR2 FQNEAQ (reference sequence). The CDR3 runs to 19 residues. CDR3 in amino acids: CASSSSPGLAGGSSNEQFF. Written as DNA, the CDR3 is TGTGCCAGCAGCTCCTCCCCGGGACTAGCGGGAGGGTCCTCCAATGAGCAGTTCTTC.

Here the CDR3 reads CTSSLAVEREYQETQYF. The CDR3 DNA follows: TGCACCAGCAGCCTCGCGGTGGAGCGGGAGTACCAAGAGACCCAGTACTTC. The chain links TRBV1 to TRBJ2-5; the table's D call of TRBD2 was not tested on the DNA. TRBV1 is a known pseudogene. There are 17 residues in the CDR3.

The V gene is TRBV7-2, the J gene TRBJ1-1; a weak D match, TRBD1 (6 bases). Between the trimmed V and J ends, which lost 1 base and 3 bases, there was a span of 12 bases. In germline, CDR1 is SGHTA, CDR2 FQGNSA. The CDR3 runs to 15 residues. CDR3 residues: CASSLGGLGDTEAFF. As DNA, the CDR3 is TGTGCCAGCAGCTTAGGGGGGCTGGGAGACACTGAAGCTTTCTTT.

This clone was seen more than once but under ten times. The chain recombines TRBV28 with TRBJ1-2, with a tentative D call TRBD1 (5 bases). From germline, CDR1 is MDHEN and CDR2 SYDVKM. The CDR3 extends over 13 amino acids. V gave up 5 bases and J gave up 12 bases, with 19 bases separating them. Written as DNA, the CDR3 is TGTGCCAGCAGTACCCCCTCGAGGCAGGGCCACACCTTC. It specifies CASSTPSRQGHTF.

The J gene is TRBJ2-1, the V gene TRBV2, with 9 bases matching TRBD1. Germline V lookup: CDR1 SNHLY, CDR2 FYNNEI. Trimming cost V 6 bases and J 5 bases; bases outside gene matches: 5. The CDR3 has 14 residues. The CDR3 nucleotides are TGTGCCAGCAGGGAGGACAGGGGAGACAATGAGCAGTTCTTC. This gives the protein CASREDRGDNEQFF.

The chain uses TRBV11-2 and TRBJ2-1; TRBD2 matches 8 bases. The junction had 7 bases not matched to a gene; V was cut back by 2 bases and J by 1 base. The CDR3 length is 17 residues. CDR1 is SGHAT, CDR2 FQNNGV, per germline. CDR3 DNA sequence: TGTGCCAGCAGCTTACGGGGGGGACTGGCTTCCTACAATGAGCAGTTCTTC. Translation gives CASSLRGGLASYNEQFF.

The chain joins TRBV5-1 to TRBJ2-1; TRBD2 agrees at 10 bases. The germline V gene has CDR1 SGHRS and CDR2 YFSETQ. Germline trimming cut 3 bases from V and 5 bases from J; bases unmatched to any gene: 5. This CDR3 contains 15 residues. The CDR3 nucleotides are TGCGCCAGCAGCTCCTCTAGCGGGGGACACAATGAGCAGTTCTTC. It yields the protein CASSSSSGGHNEQFF. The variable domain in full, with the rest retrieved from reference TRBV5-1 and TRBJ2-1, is KAGVTQTPRYLIKTRGQQVTLSCSPISGHRSVSWYQQTPGQGLQFLFEYFSETQRNKGNFPGRFSGRQFSNSRSEMNVSTLELGDSALYLCASSSSSGGHNEQFFGPGTRLTVL.

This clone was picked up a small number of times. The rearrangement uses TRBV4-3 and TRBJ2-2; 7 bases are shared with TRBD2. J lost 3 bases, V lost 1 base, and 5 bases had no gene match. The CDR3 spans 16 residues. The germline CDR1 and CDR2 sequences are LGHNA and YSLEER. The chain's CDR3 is CASSQGVGGYTGELFF. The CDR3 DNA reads TGCGCCAGCAGCCAAGGTGTGGGAGGGTACACCGGGGAGCTGTTTTTT.

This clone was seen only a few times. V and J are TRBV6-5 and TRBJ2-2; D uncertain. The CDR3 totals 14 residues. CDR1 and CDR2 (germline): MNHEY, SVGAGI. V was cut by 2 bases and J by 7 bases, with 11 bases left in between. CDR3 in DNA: TGTGCCAGCAGTTACGCTAGATTTGGCGGGGAGCTGTTTTTT. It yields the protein CASSYARFGGELFF.

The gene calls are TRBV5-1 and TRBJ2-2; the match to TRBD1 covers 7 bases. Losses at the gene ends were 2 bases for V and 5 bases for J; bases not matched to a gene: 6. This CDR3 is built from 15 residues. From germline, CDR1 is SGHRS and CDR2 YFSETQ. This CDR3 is CASSLRDRETGELFF. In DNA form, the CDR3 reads TGCGCCAGCAGCTTACGCGACAGGGAAACCGGGGAGCTGTTTTTT.